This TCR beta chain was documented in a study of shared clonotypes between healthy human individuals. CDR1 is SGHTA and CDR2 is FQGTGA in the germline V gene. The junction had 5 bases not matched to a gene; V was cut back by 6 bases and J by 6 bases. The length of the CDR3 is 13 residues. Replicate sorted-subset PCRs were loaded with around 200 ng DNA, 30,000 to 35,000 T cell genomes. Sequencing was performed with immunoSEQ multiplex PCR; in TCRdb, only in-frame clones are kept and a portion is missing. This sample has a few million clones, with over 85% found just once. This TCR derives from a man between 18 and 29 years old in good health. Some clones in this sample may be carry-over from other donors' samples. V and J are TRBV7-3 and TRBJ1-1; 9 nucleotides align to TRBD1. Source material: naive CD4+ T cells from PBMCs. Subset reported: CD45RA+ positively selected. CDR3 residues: CASSNRGLSEAFF. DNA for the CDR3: TGTGCCAGCAGTAACAGGGGGCTCTCTGAAGCTTTCTTT.